Listed here are 28 T cell receptor beta chains from one sample, sequenced in a study of blood T cell repertoires in COVID-19. The table came from immunoSEQ multiplex PCR; TCRdb's copy has only in-frame clones and leaves some out. The table lists roughly 340,000 clones, 88% of them singletons. The sequencing sample was made of peripheral blood. Source of these receptors: a woman in her seventies with COVID-19, enrolled during active disease.

The chain joins TRBV18 to TRBJ1-1; 12 bases are a match to TRBD1. Germline V gives CDR1 KGHSH, CDR2 LQKENI. V lost 5 bases and J lost 0; bases outside the gene matches: 1. The CDR3 consists of 15 residues. Here the CDR3 reads CASSRDRGLNTEAFF. The CDR3 region has the DNA TGTGCCAGCTCAAGGGACAGGGGGCTGAACACTGAAGCTTTCTTT. Variable domain in full (rest from reference TRBV18 and TRBJ1-1): NAGVMQNPRHLVRRRGQEARLRCSPMKGHSHVYWYRQLPEEGLKFMVYLQKENIIDESGMPKERFSAEFPKEGPSILRIQQVVRGDSAAYFCASSRDRGLNTEAFFGQGTRLTVV.

This clone was observed a single time. This rearrangement joins TRBV24-1 to TRBJ1-5; D is possibly TRBD1 (5 bases). The germline CDR1 and CDR2 sequences are KGHDR and SFDVKD. The V end was cut by 4 bases, the J end by 4 bases, with 10 bases between. This CDR3 spans 14 amino acids. The CDR3 nucleotides are TGTGCCACCAGTGACCCCTCAGGGAATCAGCCCCAGCATTTT. Translation gives CATSDPSGNQPQHF.

DNA for the CDR3: TGCGCCAGCAGCACCCTTCGGGGAGAGACCCAGTACTTC. This gives the protein CASSTLRGETQYF. The gene calls are TRBV5-1 and TRBJ2-5; D might be TRBD2 (5 bases). Trimming shortened V by 4 bases and J by 4 bases, and 11 bases separated the two germline ends. Germline V gives CDR1 SGHRS, CDR2 YFSETQ. The CDR3 runs to 13 residues.

The chain employs TRBV5-1 and TRBJ1-6; TRBD1 aligns across 7 bases. This CDR3 contains 16 residues. CDR1 is SGHRS, CDR2 YFSETQ, per germline. The trim removed 4 bases at V and 6 bases at J, leaving 10 bases unmatched. CDR3 sequence: CASSGLPDRSNSPLHF. CDR3 nucleotides: TGCGCCAGCAGCGGCCTTCCGGACAGGAGTAATTCACCCCTCCACTTT.

In this sample, this clone turned up once. V and J are TRBV21-1 and TRBJ1-5; the table gives TRBD1 as D, unverified against the DNA. TRBV21-1 is deemed a pseudogene. This CDR3 is 12 amino acids long. CDR3 residues: CAATTGSQPQHF. In nucleotides, the CDR3 is TGTGCCGCCACTACAGGGAGTCAGCCCCAGCATTTT.

This chain uses TRBV5-4 with TRBJ1-2, with a possible D match to TRBD1 (5 bases). Germline-derived CDR1 and CDR2 are SGHNT and YYREEE (reference sequence). V shed 0 bases and J shed 12 bases, with 12 bases lying between them. CDR3 size: 12 residues. The CDR3 DNA reads TGTGCCAGCAGCTTGGAGGTAGGGGCGAACACCTTC. It translates to CASSLEVGANTF.

The V call is TRBV5-8, the J call TRBJ2-1; D may be TRBD2 (6 bases). V shed 3 bases and J shed 7 bases, with 26 bases lying between them. This CDR3 has 18 amino acids. CDR1 SGHTS and CDR2 YDEGEE come from the germline V gene. CDR3 sequence: CASSSGTPSGSGQNEQFF. The CDR3 nucleotides read TGTGCCAGCAGCTCCGGGACTCCAAGCGGATCCGGCCAGAATGAGCAGTTCTTC.

J is TRBJ2-7 and V is TRBV5-6, with D possibly TRBD2 on 6 matching bases. Germline loops: CDR1 SGHDT, CDR2 YYEEEE. The CDR3 contains 13 residues. Trimming removed 0 bases at V and 6 bases at J, with 10 bases between. The CDR3 here is CASSLGGGSEQYF. The CDR3 DNA reads TGTGCCAGCAGCTTGGGTGGGGGGAGCGAGCAGTACTTC.

The chain uses TRBV30 and TRBJ1-1; TRBD1 might be the D (6 bases). The V end was cut by 4 bases, the J end by 7 bases, with 10 bases between. This CDR3 is 11 amino acids long. Germline CDR1 reads GTSNPN; CDR2 reads SVGIG (reference sequence). The CDR3 DNA reads TGTGCCTGGAAGGGAGGGGGTGAAGCTTTCTTT. This translates into CAWKGGGEAFF. Full variable domain (outside the CDR3, taken from reference TRBV30 and TRBJ1-1): SQTIHQWPATLVQPVGSPLSLECTVEGTSNPNLYWYRQAAGRGLQLLFYSVGIGQISSEVPQNLSASRPQDRQFILSSKKLLLSDSGFYLCAWKGGGEAFFGQGTRLTVV.

The gene calls are TRBV5-6 and TRBJ1-1; D is ambiguous. The CDR3 is 16 amino acids. Germline CDR1 SGHDT, CDR2 YYEEEE. Trimming took off 4 bases at V and 0 bases at J, with 16 bases between the two ends. Written as DNA, the CDR3 is TGTGCCAGCAGCCTCGGTAGCGTTACCTTGAACACTGAAGCTTTCTTT. Translation: CASSLGSVTLNTEAFF.

The count of this clone is one. J is TRBJ1-1 and V is TRBV10-3; the match to TRBD1 covers 8 bases. Germline trimming cut 6 bases from V and 3 bases from J; bases unmatched to any gene: 9. This CDR3 has 15 amino acids. CDR1 ENHRY and CDR2 SYGVKD come from the germline V gene. The CDR3 loop is CAISAHGQGHTEAFF. CDR3 DNA: TGTGCCATCAGCGCCCACGGACAGGGTCACACTGAAGCTTTCTTT.

The chain recombines TRBV11-2 with TRBJ2-2; 10 positions agree with TRBD2. In germline, CDR1 is SGHAT, CDR2 FQNNGV. This CDR3 contains 17 residues. J lost 4 bases, V lost 1 base, and 6 bases had no gene match. DNA for the CDR3: TGTGCCAGCAGCTTAGGCAGCGGGGGGGCGGGCACCGGGGAGCTGTTTTTT. Protein sequence: CASSLGSGGAGTGELFF. The full variable domain, in which reference TRBV11-2 and TRBJ2-2 provide the parts outside the CDR3, is EAGVAQSPRYKIIEKRQSVAFWCNPISGHATLYWYQQILGQGPKLLIQFQNNGVVDDSQLPKDRFSAERLKGVDSTLKIQPAKLEDSAVYLCASSLGSGGAGTGELFFGEGSRLTVL.

This rearrangement joins TRBV9 to TRBJ1-4, with D possibly TRBD1 on 5 matching bases. The V end was cut by 0 bases, the J end by 3 bases, with 9 bases between. The CDR3 is 15 residues long. Germline V CDR1 and CDR2: SGDLS, YYNGEE. The CDR3, as DNA: TGTGCCAGCAGCGTAGAGGGGTCGGCTAATGAAAAACTGTTTTTT. Protein product: CASSVEGSANEKLFF.

The chain links TRBV14 to TRBJ1-6; TRBD1 agrees at 10 bases. CDR1 SGHDN and CDR2 FVKESK come from the germline V gene. The CDR3 covers 15 residues. V shed 1 base and J 9 bases; nucleotides not matched to a gene: 3. CDR3 nucleotide sequence: TGTGCCAGCAGCCAAGTCCGGGACAGGGGTTCACCCCTCCACTTT. Protein: CASSQVRDRGSPLHF.

This clone is a singleton in its sample. The chain is built from TRBV30 and TRBJ1-6; D gene ambiguous. CDR1 and CDR2 from the germline V gene are GTSNPN and SVGIG (reference sequence). The CDR3 has 16 amino acids. V lost 0 bases and J 0 bases, leaving 9 bases between the germline ends. CDR3 in DNA: TGTGCCTGGAGTGTACAAAGGAGCTCCTATAATTCACCCCTCCACTTT. Its protein product is CAWSVQRSSYNSPLHF.

This chain uses TRBV24-1 with TRBJ2-1, with 7 bases aligning to TRBD1. After removal of 3 bases from V and 3 bases from J, the junction contained 13 bases not matched to a gene. Germline V gene sequence: CDR1 KGHDR, CDR2 SFDVKD. This CDR3 is 18 amino acids long. CDR3 nucleotide sequence: TGTGCCACCAGTGATCCCCGAGTGGTGACAGGGATCTACAATGAGCAGTTCTTC. Translated, it gives CATSDPRVVTGIYNEQFF.

The chain joins TRBV27 to TRBJ2-7; D unclear. The CDR3 contains 14 residues. The V gene's germline CDR1 is MNHEY and CDR2 SMNVEV (reference sequence). V was trimmed by 3 bases and J by 0 bases, leaving 9 bases between them. The CDR3 DNA is TGTGCCAGCAGTTTCTCTTCTAGCTCCTACGAGCAGTACTTC. As protein: CASSFSSSSYEQYF.

This clone was found once. The chain combines TRBV21-1 with TRBJ2-1; the table calls TRBD2, which could not be checked here. TRBV21-1 is a listed pseudogene. The CDR3 covers 17 residues. The CDR3: CASSKEKGLALYNEQFF. In nucleotides, the CDR3 is TGTGCCAGCAGCAAAGAGAAGGGACTAGCCTTATACAATGAGCAGTTCTTC.

This clone was seen a single time. The rearrangement links TRBV14 to TRBJ1-4; D call uncertain. V was shortened by 1 base and J by 4 bases, with 4 bases between the two germline ends. The germline CDR1 and CDR2 sequences are SGHDN and FVKESK. The CDR3 is 13 amino acids. The CDR3 sequence is CASSQGLNEKLFF. CDR3 nucleotide sequence: TGTGCCAGCAGCCAAGGACTTAATGAAAAACTGTTTTTT.

This clone was counted only a few times. V gene TRBV6-5 combines with J gene TRBJ2-7; the match to TRBD1 covers 9 bases. The CDR3 runs to 14 residues. Germline CDR1 reads MNHEY; CDR2 reads SVGAGI. V lost 7 bases and J lost 4; bases outside the gene matches: 8. CDR3 sequence: CASTWGQGQYEQYF. The CDR3, as DNA: TGTGCCAGCACCTGGGGACAGGGTCAGTACGAGCAGTACTTC.

The V gene is TRBV18, the J gene TRBJ2-2; D gene ambiguous. Per germline, CDR1 KGHSH and CDR2 LQKENI. V gave up 3 bases and J gave up 7 bases, with 6 bases separating them. The CDR3 length is 12 residues. The CDR3 loop is CASSPTIGELFF. Here the CDR3 DNA reads TGTGCCAGCTCACCTACAATCGGGGAGCTGTTTTTT.

This clone appeared once. V usage is TRBV5-1 and J usage is TRBJ1-2; weak D call: TRBD1 (5 bases). The CDR3 has 13 residues. V lost 5 bases, J lost 2 bases, and 10 bases lay in between. The germline gives CDR1 SGHRS, CDR2 YFSETQ. Written as DNA, the CDR3 is TGCGCCAGCAGACCCGACAGCAACTATGGCTACACCTTC. Its protein is CASRPDSNYGYTF.

The chain uses TRBV6-5 and TRBJ1-1; the D gene is possibly TRBD1 (6 bases). The CDR3 consists of 15 residues. Trimming took off 4 bases at V and 2 bases at J, with 14 bases between the two ends. From germline, CDR1 is MNHEY and CDR2 SVGAGI. CDR3 nucleotide sequence: TGTGCCAGCAGTTCCAGACGGACAGCCAACACTGAAGCTTTCTTT. Translated: CASSSRRTANTEAFF.

The sample holds a few counts of this clone. V usage is TRBV7-3 and J usage is TRBJ1-1; no definite D call. V was pared by 5 bases and J by 1 base, with 8 bases between. Germline V lookup: CDR1 SGHTA, CDR2 FQGTGA. The CDR3 loop spans 13 amino acids. The CDR3 DNA reads as TGTGCCAGCAGCCTGTATAAGAACACTGAAGCTTTCTTT. This encodes CASSLYKNTEAFF. Supplemented by reference TRBV7-3 and TRBJ1-1, the full variable domain reads GAGVSQTPSNKVTEKGKYVELRCDPISGHTALYWYRQSLGQGPEFLIYFQGTGAADDSGLPNDRFFAVRPEGSVSTLKIQRTERGDSAVYLCASSLYKNTEAFFGQGTRLTVV.

The V call is TRBV24-1, the J call TRBJ2-2; 9 bases line up with TRBD1. V was clipped by 3 bases and J by 4 bases; unmatched bases: 5. From germline, CDR1 is KGHDR and CDR2 SFDVKD. This CDR3 spans 16 amino acids. CDR3 nucleotide sequence: TGTGCCACCAGTGATCCGGGACAGGGACCCACCGGGGAGCTGTTTTTT. This codes for CATSDPGQGPTGELFF.

The chain joins TRBV24-1 to TRBJ2-5; D perhaps matches TRBD1 (6 bases). The germline V gene encodes CDR1 KGHDR and CDR2 SFDVKD. V was pared by 7 bases and J by 4 bases, with 15 bases between. This CDR3 contains 14 residues. CDR3 nucleotides: TGTGCCACCAGAGACTCGGGACAAGGAGAGACCCAGTACTTC. This gives the protein CATRDSGQGETQYF.

This chain uses TRBV5-4 with TRBJ2-3; 8 bases are shared with TRBD2. This CDR3 has 15 amino acids. Germline loops: CDR1 SGHNT, CDR2 YYREEE (reference sequence). Unmatched junction bases numbered 9, after V lost 4 bases and J lost 5 bases. CDR3 nucleotides: TGTGCCAGCAGCCATGGGACTAGTGTTCAAGATACGCAGTATTTT. As protein: CASSHGTSVQDTQYF.

The rearrangement links TRBV30 to TRBJ2-7, with unresolved D. CDR3 length equals 13 residues. From germline, CDR1 is GTSNPN and CDR2 SVGIG (reference sequence). Trimming pared 0 bases from V and 7 bases from J, leaving 13 bases between. This chain's CDR3 is CAWSVLVGFEQYF. In DNA, the CDR3 is TGTGCCTGGAGTGTACTTGTCGGGTTTGAGCAGTACTTC.